This passage covers 31 T cell receptor beta chains from one sample sequenced in a study of somatic mutations in cytotoxic T cells in rheumatoid arthritis. Clones were read by immunoSEQ multiplex PCR, and TCRdb kept only the in-frame ones, dropping some. Of 10,000 to 13,000 clones detected, 79% appear once; the ten largest clones hold about a third. The sequenced sample was CD8+ T cells sorted from blood. These receptors came from an adult with rheumatoid arthritis.

The chain combines TRBV11-2 with TRBJ2-7, with D tentatively TRBD2 (6 bases). Trimming left V 0 bases short and J 4 bases short, with 7 bases between. CDR1 is SGHAT, CDR2 FQNNGV, per germline. The CDR3 runs to 13 residues. CDR3 sequence (DNA): TGTGCCAGCAGCTTAGATGCGGGGTACGAGCAGTACTTC. Residues: CASSLDAGYEQYF.

The chain couples TRBV6-4 to TRBJ2-1, with TRBD2 matching over 8 bases. From germline, CDR1 is MRHNA and CDR2 SNTAGT. The CDR3 has 18 amino acids. V gave up 2 bases and J gave up 6 bases; unmatched junction bases: 15. CDR3 amino acids: CASSDRPHRLAGFNEQFF. In DNA form, the CDR3 reads TGTGCCAGCAGTGACAGGCCTCACAGGCTAGCGGGTTTCAATGAGCAGTTCTTC.

In its sample, this clone was seen a few times. The chain combines TRBV7-9 with TRBJ2-7; TRBD2 aligns across 11 bases. Trimming removed 5 bases from V and 2 bases from J; junction bases left unmatched: 5. CDR3 length: 15 amino acids. The germline V gene encodes CDR1 SEHNR and CDR2 FQNEAQ (reference sequence). CDR3 amino acids: CASSRGTSGAYEQYF. For the CDR3, the DNA is TGTGCCAGCAGCCGAGGGACTAGCGGAGCCTACGAGCAGTACTTC.

CDR3 nucleotides: TGCGCCAGCAGCCAAGCTCTCGAGCAGTACTTC. Amino acids: CASSQALEQYF. The chain couples TRBV4-3 to TRBJ2-7; D ambiguous. Trimming took 1 base from V and 6 from J, leaving 4 bases between them. Germline V gene data show CDR1 as LGHNA and CDR2 as YSLEER. The CDR3 consists of 11 residues.

The rearrangement joins TRBV20-1 to TRBJ2-7; unclear D gene. V lost 1 base to trimming and J lost 4 bases, with 5 bases between them. This CDR3 contains 11 residues. CDR1 and CDR2 (germline): DFQATT, SNEGSKA (reference sequence). The CDR3 spells CSARGLYEQYF. DNA for the CDR3: TGCAGTGCTAGAGGGCTGTACGAGCAGTACTTC.

The CDR3 DNA follows: TGTGCCAGCAGTGATGGGGGGAATACGCAGTATTTT. This encodes CASSDGGNTQYF. V usage is TRBV25-1 and J usage is TRBJ2-3; TRBD2 might be the D (6 bases). Germline CDR1 MGHDK, CDR2 SYGVNS. The V gene lost 3 bases and the J gene lost 7 bases, with 8 bases spanning the gap. The CDR3 is 12 residues long.

J is TRBJ1-1 and V is TRBV6-5; D is ambiguous. Trimming took off 10 bases at V and 1 base at J, with 10 bases between the two ends. The CDR3 totals 12 residues. CDR1 MNHEY and CDR2 SVGAGI come from the germline V gene. This CDR3 reads CATGGENTEAFF. The CDR3 region has the DNA TGTGCCACCGGCGGGGAGAACACTGAAGCTTTCTTT.

The chain combines TRBV7-6 with TRBJ2-5; 8 bases agree with TRBD2. Germline V gene sequence: CDR1 SGHVS, CDR2 FNYEAQ. With 5 bases clipped from V and 5 bases from J, the junction kept 10 bases outside the gene matches. The CDR3 contains 15 residues. In DNA form, the CDR3 reads TGTGCCAGCAGCACCTTAGCGGGGCTAGGGGAGACCCAGTACTTC. It translates to CASSTLAGLGETQYF.

This sequence joins TRBV7-6 and TRBJ2-2; D is possibly TRBD2 (6 bases). V lost 5 bases and J 3 bases, leaving 13 bases between the germline ends. The CDR3 length is 15 residues. The V gene's germline CDR1 is SGHVS and CDR2 FNYEAQ. The CDR3 reads CASSLDRDYTGELFF. CDR3 DNA: TGTGCCAGCAGCCTGGACCGGGACTACACCGGGGAGCTGTTTTTT.

This clone was found once. The V and J genes are TRBV27 and TRBJ2-6; D is unresolved. Trimming stripped 8 bases from V and 2 bases from J, with 4 bases between. Germline V gives CDR1 MNHEY, CDR2 SMNVEV (reference sequence). CDR3 size: 12 residues. CDR3 loop: CASATGANVLTF. The CDR3 DNA follows: TGTGCCAGCGCGACTGGGGCCAACGTCCTGACTTTC. Based on the CDR3 plus reference TRBV27 and TRBJ2-6, the full variable domain is EAQVTQNPRYLITVTGKKLTVTCSQNMNHEYMSWYRQDPGLGLRQIYYSMNVEVTDKGDVPEGYKVSRKEKRNFPLILESPSPNQTSLYFCASATGANVLTFGAGSRLTVL.

This clone is judged large (0.1 to 1%). V is TRBV15 and J is TRBJ2-1; TRBD2 matches 10 bases. The CDR3 is made up of 19 amino acids. Germline CDR1 reads LNHNV; CDR2 reads YYDKDF (reference sequence). After removal of 1 base from V and 3 bases from J, the junction contained 12 bases not matched to a gene. The CDR3 loop reads CATSRGVASGSLFYNEQFF. The CDR3 region has the DNA TGTGCCACCAGCAGAGGAGTGGCTAGCGGGAGCCTTTTCTACAATGAGCAGTTCTTC.

This chain joins TRBV6-6 and TRBJ1-5, with D unclear. The CDR3 loop spans 14 amino acids. The germline V and J ends were trimmed by 1 base and 4 bases, with 8 bases remaining between them. In germline, CDR1 is MNHNY, CDR2 SVGAGI (reference sequence). CDR3 nucleotides: TGTGCCAGCAGTTACTGGTCCAGGAATCAGCCCCAGCATTTT. It yields the protein CASSYWSRNQPQHF.

Sample share makes this clone large (0.1 to 1%). This rearrangement joins TRBV6-1 to TRBJ2-1, with TRBD1 matching over 7 bases. Germline CDR1 reads MNHNS; CDR2 reads SASEGT. This CDR3 is built from 18 residues. V trimming: 3 bases; J trimming: 2 bases; junction bases outside the gene matches: 13. The CDR3 nucleotides are TGTGCCAGCAGTGACCTTAGGGGGTTAGGGGGCCCCTACAATGAGCAGTTCTTC. Translating gives CASSDLRGLGGPYNEQFF.

This sequence joins TRBV6-1 and TRBJ2-7, with D uncertain. V was cut by 8 bases and J by 4 bases, with 12 bases left in between. The germline V gene encodes CDR1 MNHNS and CDR2 SASEGT. The length of the CDR3 is 12 residues. The CDR3 DNA follows: TGTGCCAGCCGGGCCTCCCGGTACGAGCAGTACTTC. This translates into CASRASRYEQYF.

This chain connects TRBV6-5 to TRBJ2-5, with D possibly being TRBD1 or TRBD2 (5 bases each). The J call is uncertain, as TRBJ2-7 better fits the DNA end. The CDR3 totals 14 residues. CDR1 and CDR2 from the germline V gene are MNHEY and SVGAGI. The DNA of the CDR3 is TGTGCCAGCACTCAAGGGCAGGGAGAATACGAGCAGTACTTC. It codes for CASTQGQGEYEQYF.

The CDR3 region is CATSRVREQETQYF. The CDR3 bases are TGTGCCACCAGCAGAGTCCGGGAACAAGAGACCCAGTACTTC. V and J are TRBV15 and TRBJ2-5, with D tentatively TRBD2 (5 bases). The V gene's germline CDR1 is LNHNV and CDR2 YYDKDF (reference sequence). Deletions cut 1 base from V and 2 bases from J, with 8 bases between. This CDR3 has 14 amino acids.

In its sample, this clone was seen a few times. This chain uses TRBV27 with TRBJ2-7, with 9 bases that match TRBD1. The germline gives CDR1 MNHEY, CDR2 SMNVEV (reference sequence). Trimming took 5 bases from V and 1 from J; bases not matched to a gene: 6. There are 15 residues in the CDR3. Written as DNA, the CDR3 is TGTGCCAGCAGTGTTGGGACAGGGCCTTCCTACGAGCAGTACTTC. This gives the protein CASSVGTGPSYEQYF.

The chain couples TRBV7-9 to TRBJ2-1; possible D gene TRBD2, 5 bases. Between the trimmed V and J ends, which lost 6 bases and 4 bases, there was a span of 10 bases. Germline CDR1 and CDR2: SEHNR and FQNEAQ (reference sequence). The CDR3 sequence is 13 residues long. The CDR3 here is CASRTDSYNEQFF. The CDR3 DNA is TGTGCCAGCAGGACGGACTCGTACAATGAGCAGTTCTTC.

The chain employs TRBV7-2 and TRBJ1-2; TRBD1 matches 8 bases. The CDR3 contains 19 residues. Germline-derived CDR1 and CDR2 are SGHTA and FQGNSA. With V trimmed by 5 bases and J by 6 bases, 23 bases remained unmatched. The CDR3 DNA reads as TGTGCCAGCAGCGCCGTATGGACCGGGACAGGAAAAAGGTGGGATGGCTACACCTTC. Translated: CASSAVWTGTGKRWDGYTF.

This clone was counted between two and nine times. The junction differs from germline at one of its ends, possibly a read error. This chain connects TRBV14 to TRBJ1-1; TRBD1 is a possible D gene (5 bases). This CDR3 contains 14 residues. In germline, CDR1 is SGHDN, CDR2 FVKESK. The CDR3 nucleotides are TGTGCCAGCAGCCCATTACCAGGGAACCCTGAAGCTTTCTTT. Its translation: CASSPLPGNPEAFF. The whole variable domain, remainder taken from reference TRBV14 and TRBJ1-1, is EAGVTQFPSHSVIEKGQTVTLRCDPISGHDNLYWYRRVMGKEIKFLLHFVKESKQDESGMPNNRFLAERTGGTYSTLKVQPAELEDSGVYFCASSPLPGNPEAFFGQGTRLTVV.

The rearrangement links TRBV6-6 to TRBJ2-3; the D is unclear. This CDR3 region has 14 residues. From germline, CDR1 is MNHNY and CDR2 SVGAGI (reference sequence). V was cut by 0 bases and J by 1 base, with 5 bases left in between. The CDR3 protein is CASSYSGGTDTQYF. In DNA, the CDR3 is TGTGCCAGCAGTTACTCTGGCGGCACAGATACGCAGTATTTT.

The chain links TRBV28 to TRBJ1-5, with TRBD1 matching over 7 bases. Per the germline V gene, CDR1 is MDHEN and CDR2 is SYDVKM. This CDR3 is 13 amino acids long. With V trimmed by 11 bases and J by 5 bases, 9 bases remained unmatched. The CDR3 DNA reads TGTGCCTTAGGACAGGTGGTTGATCAGCCCCAGCATTTT. Residues: CALGQVVDQPQHF.

The rearrangement links TRBV7-9 to TRBJ1-3; D is uncertain. Germline V gene data show CDR1 as SEHNR and CDR2 as FQNEAQ (reference sequence). The CDR3 is 16 amino acids. Trimming cost V 1 base and J 3 bases, with 13 bases left between them. This CDR3 reads CASSLVLDIFGNTIYF. Here the CDR3 DNA reads TGTGCCAGCAGCTTAGTTCTCGACATTTTTGGAAACACCATATATTTT. Supplemented by reference TRBV7-9 and TRBJ1-3, the full variable domain reads DTGVSQNPRHKITKRGQNVTFRCDPISEHNRLYWYRQTLGQGPEFLTYFQNEAQLEKSRLLSDRFSAERPKGSFSTLEIQRTEQGDSAMYLCASSLVLDIFGNTIYFGEGSWLTVV.

This rearrangement joins TRBV4-1 to TRBJ2-7; D is uncertain. The CDR3 has 14 residues. From germline, CDR1 is MGHRA and CDR2 YSYEKL. The V gene lost 4 bases and the J gene lost 0 bases, with 10 bases spanning the gap. The chain's CDR3 is CASSRGSDSYEQYF. The CDR3, as DNA: TGCGCCAGCAGCCGAGGCAGCGACTCCTACGAGCAGTACTTC.

The gene calls are TRBV7-2 and TRBJ2-1, with 8 bases identical to TRBD2. J gave up 0 bases and V 4 bases, and 11 bases lay outside the gene matches. Germline lookup yields CDR1 SGHTA and CDR2 FQGNSA. The length of the CDR3 is 18 residues. The CDR3 DNA is TGTGCCAGCAGCTCCGATTCGACTAGCGCAAGCTCCTACAATGAGCAGTTCTTC. This sequence encodes CASSSDSTSASSYNEQFF.

The gene calls are TRBV4-3 and TRBJ2-1; D ambiguous. CDR1 LGHNA and CDR2 YSLEER come from the germline V gene. The CDR3 has 17 amino acids. Trimming pared 0 bases from V and 0 bases from J, leaving 12 bases between. The CDR3 here is CASSQDQGWASYNEQFF. The CDR3 bases are TGCGCCAGCAGCCAAGATCAAGGTTGGGCCTCCTACAATGAGCAGTTCTTC.

The chain employs TRBV5-5 and TRBJ2-2; a possible D gene is TRBD2 (6 bases). Trimming removed 0 bases at V and 5 bases at J, with 8 bases between. The CDR3 runs 14 residues. The germline gives CDR1 SGHKS, CDR2 YYEKEE (reference sequence). The CDR3 spells CASSLAAGTGELFF. CDR3 nucleotide sequence: TGTGCCAGCAGCTTGGCGGCGGGAACCGGGGAGCTGTTTTTT.

The chain combines TRBV7-9 with TRBJ2-5; no clear D gene. The CDR3 extends over 13 amino acids. Per the germline V gene, CDR1 is SEHNR and CDR2 is FQNEAQ (reference sequence). With 1 base removed from V and 4 bases from J, the gap between germline ends came to 7 bases. CDR3 nucleotide sequence: TGTGCCAGCAGCTTAGGCCTTCGAGAGACCCAGTACTTC. This sequence encodes CASSLGLRETQYF.

The rearrangement joins TRBV28 to TRBJ2-5; 8 nucleotides agree with TRBD2. After removal of 6 bases from V and 4 bases from J, the junction contained 10 bases not matched to a gene. Germline CDR1 is MDHEN and CDR2 is SYDVKM. The CDR3 runs 15 residues. CDR3 loop: CASRQLAGDLETQYF. CDR3 nucleotides: TGTGCCAGCAGACAGCTAGCGGGCGATTTAGAGACCCAGTACTTC. Using reference TRBV28 and TRBJ2-5 for the parts outside the CDR3, the full variable domain is DVKVTQSSRYLVKRTGEKVFLECVQDMDHENMFWYRQDPGLGLRLIYFSYDVKMKEKGDIPEGYSVSREKKERFSLILESASTNQTSMYLCASRQLAGDLETQYFGPGTRLLVL.

The chain combines TRBV4-1 with TRBJ2-1; 7 bases are shared with TRBD2. The CDR3 loop spans 18 amino acids. Germline CDR1 is MGHRA and CDR2 is YSYEKL. After removal of 1 base from V and 8 bases from J, the junction contained 17 bases not matched to a gene. The CDR3 region has the DNA TGCGCCAGCAGCCAAGTAAGCGGCGGGAGACATCTAAGGGATGAGCAGTTCTTC. Translating it yields CASSQVSGGRHLRDEQFF.

V and J are TRBV11-2 and TRBJ1-1; D perhaps matches TRBD1 (5 bases). Trimming took 5 bases from V and 4 from J, leaving 17 bases between them. The CDR3 runs 15 residues. Germline V gives CDR1 SGHAT, CDR2 FQNNGV. DNA for the CDR3: TGTGCCAGCAGCCTGGGGCAGGGCTTTCGCACTGAAGCTTTCTTT. Translation gives CASSLGQGFRTEAFF. The full variable domain, completed using reference TRBV11-2 and TRBJ1-1, is EAGVAQSPRYKIIEKRQSVAFWCNPISGHATLYWYQQILGQGPKLLIQFQNNGVVDDSQLPKDRFSAERLKGVDSTLKIQPAKLEDSAVYLCASSLGQGFRTEAFFGQGTRLTVV.